The TCR beta chain described here comes from a study of cytomegalovirus exposure and HLA in healthy donors. CDR3 size: 14 residues. CDR1 and CDR2 (germline): SEHNR, FQNEAQ (reference sequence). The ends were cut back, 5 bases at V and 2 bases at J, with 13 bases in the middle. Study findings and constraints: Earlier results showed most TCR beta V segments being productive about 87% or about 30% of the time. The study recorded about 160 TCR beta chains that were cytomegalovirus-associated. CMV serostatus was the sole immune exposure data available. Based on reports, TCR beta sequences accurately predicted HLA-A and HLA-B alleles for most subjects.

Researchers ran the PCR with 60 Vbeta and 13 Jbeta primers. Libraries were prepared by immunoSEQ multiplex PCR; TCRdb keeps only in-frame clonotypes and omits some of them. The repertoire holds some 160,000 clones, with approximately 86% as singletons. Remarks on this clone: Its antigen is not identified.

J is TRBJ2-7 and V is TRBV7-9; no firm D call. Sequenced material: PBMCs. The receptor was derived from a woman under 30 in good health and CMV-seronegative. CDR3 loop: CASSPPDKPYEQYF. The CDR3 DNA reads TGTGCCAGCAGCCCCCCCGACAAACCCTACGAGCAGTACTTC.